The T cell receptor (beta chain) described here comes from a study of CD8 T cells in ankylosing spondylitis. Molecular-barcoded quantitative 5'-RACE produced these TCR beta libraries. One entry per CDR3 protein results from TCRdb running MiXCR on the 5' RACE reads. The sample consists of 150,000 to 200,000 distinct CDR3 sequences, roughly 13% of them appearing once. V lost 1 base to trimming and J lost 7 bases, with 11 bases between them. The CDR3 extends over 14 amino acids. CDR1 is LNHDA, CDR2 SQIVND, per germline (reference sequence). Study observations and caveats: Disease-linked clones, CD8+, were relatively rare in peripheral blood. Reactive arthritis synovial fluid and blood were previously reported to contain some motif variants. Blood from ankylosing spondylitis patients appeared to carry a characteristic eight-variant TCR beta motif.

The count of this clonotype is one. Its antigen is not identified. The TCR was taken from a female donor with ankylosing spondylitis or in good health (not recorded which). Sequencing input: blood, either unsorted or a sorted T cell fraction (not recorded which). The chain links TRBV19 to TRBJ2-1; D is possibly TRBD2 (6 bases). This CDR3 is CASSIAGADNEQFF. The CDR3, as DNA: TGTGCCAGTAGTATAGCGGGAGCGGATAATGAGCAGTTCTTC.